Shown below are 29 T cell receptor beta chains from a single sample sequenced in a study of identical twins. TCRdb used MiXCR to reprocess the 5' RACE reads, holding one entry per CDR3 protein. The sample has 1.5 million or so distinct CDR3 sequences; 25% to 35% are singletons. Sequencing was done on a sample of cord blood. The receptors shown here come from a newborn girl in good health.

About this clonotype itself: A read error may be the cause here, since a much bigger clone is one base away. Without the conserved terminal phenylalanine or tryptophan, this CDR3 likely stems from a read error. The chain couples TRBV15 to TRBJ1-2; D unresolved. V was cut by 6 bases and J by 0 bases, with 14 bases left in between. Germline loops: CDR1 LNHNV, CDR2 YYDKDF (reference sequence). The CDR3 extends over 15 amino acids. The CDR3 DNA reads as TGTGCCACCAGTTTAGGGTCCTTGGCTAACTATGGCTACACCTTA. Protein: CATSLGSLANYGYTL.

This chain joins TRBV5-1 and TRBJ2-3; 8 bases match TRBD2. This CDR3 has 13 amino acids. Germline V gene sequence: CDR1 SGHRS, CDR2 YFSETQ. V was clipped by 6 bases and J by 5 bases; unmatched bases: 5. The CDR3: CASKAGVEDTQYF. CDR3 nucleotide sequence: TGCGCCAGCAAAGCGGGAGTTGAAGATACGCAGTATTTT.

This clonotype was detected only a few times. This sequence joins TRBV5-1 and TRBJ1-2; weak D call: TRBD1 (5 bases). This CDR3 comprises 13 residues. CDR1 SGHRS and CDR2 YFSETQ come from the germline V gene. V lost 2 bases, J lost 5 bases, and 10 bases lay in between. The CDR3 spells CASSFDSLYGYTF. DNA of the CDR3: TGCGCCAGCAGCTTCGACAGTCTATATGGCTACACCTTC.

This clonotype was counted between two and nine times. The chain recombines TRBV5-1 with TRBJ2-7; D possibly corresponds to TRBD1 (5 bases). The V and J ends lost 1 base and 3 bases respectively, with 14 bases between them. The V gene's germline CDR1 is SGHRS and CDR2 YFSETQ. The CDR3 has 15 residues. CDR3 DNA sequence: TGCGCCAGCAGCTTGAATCTAGGGGCGGTCTACGAGCAGTACTTC. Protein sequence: CASSLNLGAVYEQYF.

The CDR3 DNA reads TGTGCCAGCAGCAAAGTTAGTGCCGTCGAGCGGGAAAGCTCCTACGAGCAGTACTTC. This codes for CASSKVSAVERESSYEQYF. The chain couples TRBV21-1 to TRBJ2-7; no DNA check was done on the table's D call, TRBD2. TRBV21-1 is reported as a pseudogene. This CDR3 has 19 amino acids.

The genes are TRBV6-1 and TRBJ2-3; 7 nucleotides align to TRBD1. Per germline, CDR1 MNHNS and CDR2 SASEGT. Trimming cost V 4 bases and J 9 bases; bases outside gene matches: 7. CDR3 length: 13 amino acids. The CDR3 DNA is TGTGCCAGCAGTGCCCCCGGACAGGCGACGCAGTATTTT. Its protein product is CASSAPGQATQYF.

CDR3 residues: CAWRRWGGTQYF. CDR3 coding DNA: TGTGCCTGGCGGCGTTGGGGGGGTACGCAGTATTTT. V gene TRBV30 combines with J gene TRBJ2-3; TRBD2 matches at 7 bases. The trim removed 5 bases at V and 8 bases at J, leaving 7 bases unmatched. The germline CDR1 and CDR2 sequences are GTSNPN and SVGIG (reference sequence). CDR3 length equals 12 residues.

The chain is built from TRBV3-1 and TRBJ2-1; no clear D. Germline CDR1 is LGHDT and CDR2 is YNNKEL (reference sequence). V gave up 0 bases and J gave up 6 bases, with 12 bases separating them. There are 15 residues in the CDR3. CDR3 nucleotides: TGTGCCAGCAGCCAAGAAAGAATTAGTGGCAATGAGCAGTTCTTC. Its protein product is CASSQERISGNEQFF.

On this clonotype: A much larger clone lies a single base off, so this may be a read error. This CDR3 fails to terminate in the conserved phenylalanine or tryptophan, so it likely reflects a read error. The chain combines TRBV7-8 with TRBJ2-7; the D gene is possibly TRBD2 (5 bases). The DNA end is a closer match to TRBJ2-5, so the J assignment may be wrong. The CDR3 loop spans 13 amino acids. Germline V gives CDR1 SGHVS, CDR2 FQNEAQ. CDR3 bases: TGTGCCAGCAGCTTAGGTCCGGGGGAGACCCAGTACCTC. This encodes CASSLGPGETQYL.

CDR3 residues: CASSGGLAGDYNEQFF. In nucleotides, the CDR3 is TGTGCCAGCAGTGGAGGACTAGCGGGAGACTACAATGAGCAGTTCTTC. This sequence joins TRBV6-1 and TRBJ2-1, with TRBD2 matching over 13 bases. Germline CDR1 is MNHNS and CDR2 is SASEGT. The J segment lost 3 bases and the V segment lost 4 bases, leaving 3 bases of the junction unmatched. The CDR3 loop spans 16 amino acids.

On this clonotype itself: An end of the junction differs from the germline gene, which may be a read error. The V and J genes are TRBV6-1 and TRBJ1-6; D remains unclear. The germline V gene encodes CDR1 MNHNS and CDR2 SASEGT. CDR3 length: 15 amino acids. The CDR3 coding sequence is TGTGCCAGCAGTGAAGGGGCCTCCTATAATTCACTCCTCCACTTT. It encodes CASSEGASYNSLLHF.

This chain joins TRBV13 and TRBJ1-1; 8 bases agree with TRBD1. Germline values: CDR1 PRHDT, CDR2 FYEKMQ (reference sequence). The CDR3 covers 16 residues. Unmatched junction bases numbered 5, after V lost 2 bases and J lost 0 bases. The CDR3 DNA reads TGTGCCAGCAGCTTATCATGGACAGGGCTGAACACTGAAGCTTTCTTT. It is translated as CASSLSWTGLNTEAFF. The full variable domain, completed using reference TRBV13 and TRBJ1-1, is AAGVIQSPRHLIKEKRETATLKCYPIPRHDTVYWYQQGPGQDPQFLISFYEKMQSDKGSIPDRFSAQQFSDYHSELNMSSLELGDSALYFCASSLSWTGLNTEAFFGQGTRLTVV.

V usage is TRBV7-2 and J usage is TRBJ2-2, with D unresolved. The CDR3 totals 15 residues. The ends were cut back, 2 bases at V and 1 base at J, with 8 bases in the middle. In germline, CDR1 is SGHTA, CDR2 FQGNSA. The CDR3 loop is CASSLSGVNTGELFF. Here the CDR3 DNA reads TGTGCCAGCAGCTTAAGTGGCGTGAACACCGGGGAGCTGTTTTTT. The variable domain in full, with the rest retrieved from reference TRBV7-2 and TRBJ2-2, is GAGVSQSPSNKVTEKGKDVELRCDPISGHTALYWYRQSLGQGLEFLIYFQGNSAPDKSGLPSDRFSAERTGGSVSTLTIQRTQQEDSAVYLCASSLSGVNTGELFFGEGSRLTVL.

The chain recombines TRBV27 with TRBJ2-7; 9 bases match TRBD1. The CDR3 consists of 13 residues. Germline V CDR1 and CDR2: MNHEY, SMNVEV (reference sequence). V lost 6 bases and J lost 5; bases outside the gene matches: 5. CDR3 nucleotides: TGTGCCAGCAGCTTACAGGGGGCAAACGAGCAGTACTTC. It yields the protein CASSLQGANEQYF.

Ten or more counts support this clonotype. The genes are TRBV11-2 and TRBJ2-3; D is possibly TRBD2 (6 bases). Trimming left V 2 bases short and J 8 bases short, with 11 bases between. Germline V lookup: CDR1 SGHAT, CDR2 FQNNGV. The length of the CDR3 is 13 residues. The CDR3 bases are TGTGCCAGCAGCTTAAATGGAGGGCGTACGCAGTATTTT. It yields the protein CASSLNGGRTQYF.

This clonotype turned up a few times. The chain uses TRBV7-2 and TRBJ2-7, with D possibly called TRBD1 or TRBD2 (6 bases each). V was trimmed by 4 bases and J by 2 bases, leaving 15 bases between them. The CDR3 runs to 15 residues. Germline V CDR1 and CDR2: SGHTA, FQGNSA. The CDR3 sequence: CASSSQGGGPYEQYF. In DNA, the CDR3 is TGTGCCAGCAGCTCACAAGGAGGGGGTCCCTACGAGCAGTACTTC.

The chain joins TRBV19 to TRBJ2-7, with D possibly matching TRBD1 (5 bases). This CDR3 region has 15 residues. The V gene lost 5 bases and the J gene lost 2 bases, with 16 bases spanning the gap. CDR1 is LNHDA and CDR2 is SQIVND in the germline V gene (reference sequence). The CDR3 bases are TGTGCCAGTAGTCCAGACAGCCTCGAGGCCTACGAGCAGTACTTC. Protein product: CASSPDSLEAYEQYF. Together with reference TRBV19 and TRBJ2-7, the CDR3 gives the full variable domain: DGGITQSPKYLFRKEGQNVTLSCEQNLNHDAMYWYRQDPGQGLRLIYYSQIVNDFQKGDIAEGYSVSREKKESFPLTVTSAQKNPTAFYLCASSPDSLEAYEQYFGPGTRLTVT.

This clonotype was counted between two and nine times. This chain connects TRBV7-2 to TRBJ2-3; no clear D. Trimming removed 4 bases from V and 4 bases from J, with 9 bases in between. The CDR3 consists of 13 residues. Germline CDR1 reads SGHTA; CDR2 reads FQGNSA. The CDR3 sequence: CASSSIRADTQYF. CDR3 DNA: TGTGCCAGCAGCTCTATACGGGCAGATACGCAGTATTTT.

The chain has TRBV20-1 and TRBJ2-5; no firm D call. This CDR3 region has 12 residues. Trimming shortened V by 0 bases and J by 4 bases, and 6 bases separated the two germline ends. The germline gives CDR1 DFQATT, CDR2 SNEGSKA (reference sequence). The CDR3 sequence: CSARDLIETQYF. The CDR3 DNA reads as TGCAGTGCTAGAGATCTGATAGAGACCCAGTACTTC.

The CDR3 nucleotides read TGTGCCAGCAGCCAAGATAGCGGGACAGTTGAAAATGAGCAGTACTTC. Translating gives CASSQDSGTVENEQYF. The genes are TRBV4-2 and TRBJ2-7, with D possibly being TRBD2 (8 bases). V was shortened by 0 bases and J by 7 bases, with 19 bases between the two germline ends. This CDR3 comprises 16 residues. The V gene's germline CDR1 is LGHNA and CDR2 YNFKEQ.

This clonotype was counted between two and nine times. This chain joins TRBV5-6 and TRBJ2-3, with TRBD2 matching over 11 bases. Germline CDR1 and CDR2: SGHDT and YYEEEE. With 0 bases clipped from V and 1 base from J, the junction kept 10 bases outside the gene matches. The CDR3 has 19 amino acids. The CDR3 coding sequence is TGTGCCAGCAGCTTGGCCGGTTCTCCGGGACTAGCGGGCACAGATACGCAGTATTTT. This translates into CASSLAGSPGLAGTDTQYF. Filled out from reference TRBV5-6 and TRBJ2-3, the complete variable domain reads DAGVTQSPTHLIKTRGQQVTLRCSPKSGHDTVSWYQQALGQGPQFIFQYYEEEERQRGNFPDRFSGHQFPNYSSELNVNALLLGDSALYLCASSLAGSPGLAGTDTQYFGPGTRLTVL.

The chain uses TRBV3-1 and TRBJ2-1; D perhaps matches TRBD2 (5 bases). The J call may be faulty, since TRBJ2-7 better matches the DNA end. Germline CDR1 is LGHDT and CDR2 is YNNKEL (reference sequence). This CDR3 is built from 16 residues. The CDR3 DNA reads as TGTGCCAGCAGCCCCTTTACCGGGATATCCTACAATGAGCAGTACTTC. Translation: CASSPFTGISYNEQYF.

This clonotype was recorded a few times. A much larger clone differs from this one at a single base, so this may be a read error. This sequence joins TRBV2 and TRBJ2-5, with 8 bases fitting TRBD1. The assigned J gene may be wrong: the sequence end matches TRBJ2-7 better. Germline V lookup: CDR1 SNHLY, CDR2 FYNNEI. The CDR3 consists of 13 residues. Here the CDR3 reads CASSPDRANEQYF. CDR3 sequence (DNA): TGTGCCAGCAGTCCGGACAGGGCCAACGAGCAGTACTTC.

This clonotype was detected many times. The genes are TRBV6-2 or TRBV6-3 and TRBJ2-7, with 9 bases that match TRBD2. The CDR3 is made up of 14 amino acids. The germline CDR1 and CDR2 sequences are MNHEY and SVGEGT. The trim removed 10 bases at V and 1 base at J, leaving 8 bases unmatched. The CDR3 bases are TGTGCCACCGCCCTAGCGGGGACTTCCTACGAGCAGTACTTC. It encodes CATALAGTSYEQYF.

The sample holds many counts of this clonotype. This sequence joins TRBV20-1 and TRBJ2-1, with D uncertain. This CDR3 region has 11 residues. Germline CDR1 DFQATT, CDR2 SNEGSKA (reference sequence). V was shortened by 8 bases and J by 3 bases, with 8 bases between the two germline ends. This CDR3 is CSPPNYNEQFF. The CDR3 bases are TGCAGTCCACCGAACTACAATGAGCAGTTCTTC.

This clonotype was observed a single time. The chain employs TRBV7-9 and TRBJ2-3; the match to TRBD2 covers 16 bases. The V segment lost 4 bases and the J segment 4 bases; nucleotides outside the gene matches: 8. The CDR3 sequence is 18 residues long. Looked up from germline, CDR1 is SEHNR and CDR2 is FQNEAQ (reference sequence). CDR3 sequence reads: CASSSSIGTSGGADTQYF. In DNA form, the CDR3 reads TGTGCCAGCAGCTCCTCAATTGGGACTAGCGGGGGGGCAGATACGCAGTATTTT. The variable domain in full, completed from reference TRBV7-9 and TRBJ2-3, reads DTGVSQNPRHKITKRGQNVTFRCDPISEHNRLYWYRQTLGQGPEFLTYFQNEAQLEKSRLLSDRFSAERPKGSFSTLEIQRTEQGDSAMYLCASSSSIGTSGGADTQYFGPGTRLTVL.

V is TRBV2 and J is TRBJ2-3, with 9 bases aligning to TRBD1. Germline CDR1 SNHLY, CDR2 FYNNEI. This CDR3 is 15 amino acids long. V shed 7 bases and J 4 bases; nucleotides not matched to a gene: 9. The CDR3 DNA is TGTGCCAGCATCCGCCCGGGACAGGGATCAGATACGCAGTATTTT. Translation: CASIRPGQGSDTQYF.

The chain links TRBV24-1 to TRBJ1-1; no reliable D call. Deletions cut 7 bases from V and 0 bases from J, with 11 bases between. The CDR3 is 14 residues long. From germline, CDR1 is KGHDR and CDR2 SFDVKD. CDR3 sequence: CATRRGWLNTEAFF. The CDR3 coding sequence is TGTGCCACCAGACGGGGATGGTTGAACACTGAAGCTTTCTTT.

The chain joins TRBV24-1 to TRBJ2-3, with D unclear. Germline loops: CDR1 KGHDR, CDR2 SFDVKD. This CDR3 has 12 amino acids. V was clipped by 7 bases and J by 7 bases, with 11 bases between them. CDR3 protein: CATSSVGNTQYF. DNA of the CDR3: TGTGCCACCAGCTCTGTAGGAAATACGCAGTATTTT.